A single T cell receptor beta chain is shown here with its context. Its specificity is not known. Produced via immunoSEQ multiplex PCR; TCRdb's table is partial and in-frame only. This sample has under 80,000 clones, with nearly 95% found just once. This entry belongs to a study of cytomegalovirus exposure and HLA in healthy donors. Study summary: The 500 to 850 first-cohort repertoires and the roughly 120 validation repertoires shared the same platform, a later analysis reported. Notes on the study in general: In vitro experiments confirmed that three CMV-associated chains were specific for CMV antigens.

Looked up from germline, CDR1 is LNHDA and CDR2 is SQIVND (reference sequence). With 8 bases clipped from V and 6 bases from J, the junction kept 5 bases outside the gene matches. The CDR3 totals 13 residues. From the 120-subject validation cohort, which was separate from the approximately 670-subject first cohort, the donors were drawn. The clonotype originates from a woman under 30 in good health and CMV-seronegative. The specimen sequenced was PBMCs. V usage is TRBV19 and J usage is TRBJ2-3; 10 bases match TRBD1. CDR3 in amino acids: CASRDRGRDTQYF. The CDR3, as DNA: TGTGCCAGTCGGGACAGGGGCCGCGATACGCAGTATTTT. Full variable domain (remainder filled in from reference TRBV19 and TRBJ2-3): DGGITQSPKYLFRKEGQNVTLSCEQNLNHDAMYWYRQDPGQGLRLIYYSQIVNDFQKGDIAEGYSVSREKKESFPLTVTSAQKNPTAFYLCASRDRGRDTQYFGPGTRLTVL.